The 30 T cell receptor delta chains in this list originate from one sample, sequenced in a study of γδ T cells in repeated Plasmodium falciparum infection. Bulk repertoires came from Vgamma9/Vdelta2+ or Vdelta2-negative gammadelta T cells flow-sorted from PBMC. TCRdb reprocessed the multiplex PCR reads using CATT. The sample shows more than 70,000 delta-chain clones, over 0.9% of them seen only once. The sample consisted of gamma-delta T cells from blood. The receptors originated from a pool of human donors (malaria-infected and uninfected, not separated).

With regard to this clone: This likely reflects a read error, since a far larger clone is one base away. Other DNA sequences in the sample encode the same CDR3. V usage is TRDV2 and J usage is TRDJ1; D gene unclear. No J gene is reported in TCRdb; it was inferred here by comparing the DNA with germline. The V end was cut by 1 base, the J end by 0 bases, with 14 bases between. From germline, CDR1 is GEAIGNYY and CDR2 EKD. The CDR3 loop spans 16 amino acids. CDR3: CACDTVSLPYTDKLIF. In DNA, the CDR3 is TGTGCCTGTGACACTGTAAGTTTGCCGTACACCGATAAACTCATCTTT.

This clone has a handful of counts. TCRdb's protein for this DNA is that of a much larger clone and differs from the translation at residue 3, likely a read error; the protein shown is the DNA translation. V and J are TRDV2 and TRDJ1; 8 nucleotides line up with TRDD3. The J gene, left out of TCRdb, was set here by checking the DNA against germline. The CDR3 extends over 19 amino acids. Germline lookup yields CDR1 GEAIGNYY and CDR2 EKD. The CDR3 loop is CARDSHKMLGDPYTDKLIF. Here the CDR3 DNA reads TGTGCCCGTGACTCACACAAGATGCTGGGGGACCCGTACACCGATAAACTCATCTTT.

This clone was found a few times. The mismatch at residue 9 between this DNA's translation and the TCRdb protein of a much larger clone likely reflects a read error; the protein shown is translated from the DNA. The V call is TRDV1, the J call TRDJ3; D is unresolved. TCRdb supplies no J gene; here it was assigned by aligning the nucleotide sequence to germline. The germline V and J ends were trimmed by 2 bases and 2 bases, with 10 bases remaining between them. CDR1 and CDR2 (germline): TSWWSYY, QGS. The CDR3 extends over 17 amino acids. CDR3: CALGENLLPWDTRQMFF. The CDR3 DNA is TGTGCTCTTGGGGAAAACCTCCTCCCCTGGGACACCCGACAGATGTTTTTC.

This clone appeared a few times. TCRdb attributes to this sequence the protein of a much larger clone, which differs from the DNA translation at residue 19; a read error is likely, and the protein displayed is translated from the DNA. The chain couples TRDV1 to TRDJ1, with 11 bases aligning to TRDD3. The length of the CDR3 is 21 residues. CDR1 and CDR2 (germline): TSWWSYY, QGS. The CDR3, as DNA: TGTGCTCTTGGGGAACGGATCCGGTACTGGGGGATAAGTTCTTACACCGATAAACCCATCTTT. Amino acids: CALGERIRYWGISSYTDKPIF.

Details on this clone: The protein held in TCRdb is that of a much larger clone and does not match this DNA's translation at residue 16, likely because of a read error; the protein shown is translated from the DNA. Additional DNA sequences in this sample encode the identical CDR3. The genes are TRDV1 and TRDJ1; 7 bases agree with TRDD3. The CDR3 runs 18 residues. Germline V gives CDR1 TSWWSYY, CDR2 QGS. CDR3 DNA: TGTGCTCTTGGGGAACCGCTACTGGGGAACTCGTACACCGATAAACCCATCTTT. It yields the protein CALGEPLLGNSYTDKPIF.

This clone has a handful of counts. A junction boundary mismatches the germline segment, possibly from a read error. V and J are TRDV2 and TRDJ1; D not resolved. The CDR3 covers 10 residues. Per the germline V gene, CDR1 is GEAIGNYY and CDR2 is EKD. CDR3 bases: TGTGCCTGTGACACCGCTGGTTTGTTCTTC. It specifies CACDTAGLFF.

This clone has a handful of counts. The protein TCRdb gives is from a much larger clone and does not agree with this DNA's translation at residue 15, likely a read error; the protein shown here comes from the DNA. The V gene is listed as TRDV2; no J gene was called; TRDD3 reflects the table's D call only, with no check against the DNA. The germline CDR1 and CDR2 sequences are GEAIGNYY and EKD. This CDR3 contains 17 residues. The CDR3, as DNA: TGTGCCTGTGACTCGTACTGGGGGAACCCTTACACCGATAAACCCATCTTT. Protein: CACDSYWGNPYTDKPIF.

With respect to this clone: The TCRdb protein, from a much larger clone, departs from this DNA's translation at residue 3, likely by read error; the protein shown derives from the DNA. The J gene is TRDJ1, the V gene TRDV1; 12 nucleotides agree with TRDD3. The J gene, left out of TCRdb, was set here by checking the DNA against germline. The CDR3 is 25 amino acids. Germline V gene data show CDR1 as TSWWSYY and CDR2 as QGS. The CDR3 protein is CAPGELPYVAIKIPVLGDTPDKLIF. The CDR3 DNA sequence: TGTGCTCCTGGGGAACTACCCTATGTCGCCATTAAAATTCCGGTACTGGGGGATACCCCCGATAAACTCATCTTT.

As to this clone: The TCRdb record carries a much larger clone's protein, which differs from this DNA's translation at residue 11; a read error is the likely cause, and the protein listed here is the DNA translation. V and J are TRDV2 and TRDJ1, with TRDD3 matching over 8 bases. TCRdb does not report a J gene; here it was assigned by matching the DNA to germline references. The germline gives CDR1 GEAIGNYY, CDR2 EKD. The CDR3 is made up of 19 amino acids. The V and J ends lost 0 bases and 0 bases, in that order; junction bases with no gene match: 14. In nucleotides, the CDR3 is TGTGCCTGTGACACCGACTACTGGGGGGCCGTGCCTTACACCGATAAACTCATCTTT. Its translation: CACDTDYWGAVPYTDKLIF.

This clone was seen a few times. The protein that TCRdb holds for this DNA derives from a much larger clone and differs from the translated DNA at residue 12, which likely indicates a read error; the protein shown here is translated from the DNA. The V gene is given as TRDV2, and no J gene call is available; TRDD3 was called by the table and not checked on the DNA. Germline loops: CDR1 GEAIGNYY, CDR2 EKD. The length of the CDR3 is 14 residues. The CDR3 here is CACDQLGTLDKHIF. In DNA form, the CDR3 reads TGTGCCTGTGACCAACTGGGGACCCTCGATAAACACATCTTT.

This clone was seen a handful of times. The protein in TCRdb stems from a much larger clone and differs at residue 11 from this DNA's translation, likely a read error; here the protein is translated from the DNA. The J gene is TRDJ1, the V gene TRDV2; D uncertain. No J segment appears in TCRdb, so it was assigned here by matching the sequence to germline. The CDR3 loop spans 14 amino acids. V lost 1 base, J lost 9 bases, and 17 bases lay in between. The germline V gene has CDR1 GEAIGNYY and CDR2 EKD. In nucleotides, the CDR3 is TGTGCCTGTGACACGGTTGGGCCGCGGAATGAACTCATCTTT. Translating gives CACDTVGPRNELIF.

This clone was observed many times. The rearrangement links TRDV1 to TRDJ1; 11 nucleotides align to TRDD3. The CDR3 sequence is 19 residues long. Trimming took 5 bases from V and 3 from J; bases not matched to a gene: 17. Germline loops: CDR1 TSWWSYY, CDR2 QGS. The CDR3 DNA sequence: TGTGCTCTTGGGATCCCCTACGTACTGGGGGATAAGGGGGCCGATAAACTCATCTTT. Translation: CALGIPYVLGDKGADKLIF.

By share of the sample, this clone is medium-sized. The sample carries other DNA sequences with the same CDR3. The chain combines TRDV1 with TRDJ1; D gene uncertain. Germline CDR1 reads TSWWSYY; CDR2 reads QGS. Trimming shortened V by 8 bases and J by 2 bases, and 6 bases separated the two germline ends. CDR3 size: 11 residues. CDR3 loop: CALTDTDKLIF. CDR3 bases: TGTGCTCTTACGGATACCGATAAACTCATCTTT.

This clone was seen more than once but under ten times. A far bigger clonotype differs at one base, so this is likely a read error. The sample carries other DNA sequences with the same CDR3. This rearrangement joins TRDV2 to TRDJ1, with a weak D call TRDD3 (5 bases). No J gene was available from TCRdb, and it was assigned here by a germline match of the DNA. Germline-derived CDR1 and CDR2 are GEAIGNYY and EKD. The CDR3 length is 15 residues. V was shortened by 4 bases and J by 2 bases, with 16 bases between the two germline ends. CDR3 nucleotides: TGTGCCTGTGATACCGGTGGGATGGGTACCGATAAACTCATCTTT. Translation: CACDTGGMGTDKLIF.

As to this clone: A far more abundant clone sits one base away, making this likely a read error. Within the sample, other DNA sequences also encode this same CDR3. V gene TRDV2 combines with J gene TRDJ1; possibly TRDD3 for D (6 bases). No J gene was available from TCRdb, and it was assigned here by a germline match of the DNA. Trimming stripped 0 bases from V and 0 bases from J, with 31 bases between. The V gene's germline CDR1 is GEAIGNYY and CDR2 EKD. The CDR3 is made up of 22 amino acids. CDR3 protein: CACDTGSLYRLGDLEYTDKLIF. In DNA form, the CDR3 reads TGTGCCTGTGACACCGGGAGTTTGTATCGACTGGGAGATTTGGAATACACCGATAAACTCATCTTT.

In the case of this clone: It is likely a read error: a sequence one base away is far more abundant. The same CDR3 arises from other DNA sequences in this sample as well. V gene TRDV2 combines with J gene TRDJ1, with 9 bases fitting TRDD3. Trimming cost V 6 bases and J 2 bases; bases outside gene matches: 12. The germline V gene encodes CDR1 GEAIGNYY and CDR2 EKD. This CDR3 contains 16 residues. The CDR3 DNA reads as TGTGCCTGTAGAAGTACTGGGGGACCAAGAACCGATAAACTCATCTTT. This translates into CACRSTGGPRTDKLIF.

In regard to this clone: One base separates it from a far larger clone, so it is likely a read error. J is TRDJ3 and V is TRDV2, with 8 nucleotides matching TRDD3. TCRdb supplies no J gene; here it was assigned by aligning the nucleotide sequence to germline. Germline V gene data show CDR1 as GEAIGNYY and CDR2 as EKD. V dropped 1 base and J dropped 0; count of bases not matched to a gene: 16. The CDR3 spans 22 residues. The CDR3 region is CACDTARTGGYRSSWDTRQMFF. In nucleotides, the CDR3 is TGTGCCTGTGACACTGCTCGTACTGGGGGGTATAGGAGCTCCTGGGACACCCGACAGATGTTTTTC.

This clone was observed a few times. With a much larger clone just one base away, this may be a read error. The V gene is TRDV2, the J gene TRDJ2, with 13 bases fitting TRDD3. TCRdb carries no J gene annotation; the J gene was assigned here by matching the DNA with germline. The CDR3 is 19 amino acids. CDR1 GEAIGNYY and CDR2 EKD come from the germline V gene. CDR3 in amino acids: CACDTVSLTGGYAPAQLFF. For the CDR3, the DNA is TGCGCCTGTGACACCGTCTCACTTACTGGGGGATACGCCCCAGCACAACTCTTCTTT.

Comments on this clone: This DNA's translation differs at residue 8 from TCRdb's protein, which comes from a much larger clone; a read error is likely, and the protein shown is translated from the DNA. V gene TRDV2 combines with J gene TRDJ1, with no clear D. As TCRdb names no J gene, one was assigned here on the basis of a DNA match to germline. The CDR3 spans 14 residues. V lost 4 bases to trimming and J lost 1 base, with 12 bases between them. The V gene's germline CDR1 is GEAIGNYY and CDR2 EKD. CDR3 protein: CACDRRRCTDKLIF. The CDR3 region has the DNA TGTGCCTGTGATCGTCGAAGGTGCACCGATAAACTCATCTTT.

This clone appeared a few times. The protein recorded in TCRdb matches a much larger clone and deviates from this DNA's translation at residue 12, suggesting a read error; the protein here is obtained by translating the DNA. No J gene was named, though the V gene is TRDV2; the table names TRDD3, a call not compared with the DNA. The CDR3 consists of 14 residues. The germline V gene has CDR1 GEAIGNYY and CDR2 EKD. The CDR3 bases are TGTGCCTGTGGGGGTGGGGATACAGCCGATAAACCCATCTTT. Its protein is CACGGGDTADKPIF.

Turning to this clone: The protein given by TCRdb reflects a much larger clone and differs at residue 10 from this DNA's translation, likely from a read error; the protein shown is the DNA's translation. This chain connects TRDV2 to TRDJ1, with D unclear. Germline assignment: CDR1 GEAIGNYY and CDR2 EKD. The CDR3 is made up of 12 amino acids. V was clipped by 0 bases and J by 13 bases, with 14 bases between them. CDR3 sequence reads: CACDTGRSAPIF. The DNA of the CDR3 is TGTGCCTGTGACACCGGACGTTCGGCTCCCATCTTT.

There are a few counts of this clone. Only one base separates this from a far larger clonotype, so it likely reflects a read error. Other nucleotide sequences from this sample produce the same CDR3. The chain uses TRDV2 and TRDJ3, with D maybe TRDD3 (5 bases). Since TCRdb gives no J gene, matching the DNA to germline was used here to assign it. The CDR3 consists of 16 residues. CDR1 and CDR2 from the germline V gene are GEAIGNYY and EKD. In DNA, the CDR3 is TGTGCCTGTGACCCTAGAAGCTCCTGGGACACTCGACAGATGTTTTTC. Its translation: CACDPRSSWDTRQMFF.

As regards this clone: This may be a read error: a much more frequent sequence differs by one nucleotide. V usage is TRDV1 and J usage is TRDJ1, with TRDD3 matching 7 bases. The J gene is absent in TCRdb and was assigned here via DNA matching to germline. The CDR3 covers 15 residues. The V gene end was trimmed by 4 bases and the J gene end by 0 bases; junction bases not matched to a gene: 5. Germline CDR1 is TSWWSYY and CDR2 is QGS. CDR3 DNA: TGTGCTCTTGGGGCTTATTGGGGGAACACCGATAAACTCATCTTT. Protein: CALGAYWGNTDKLIF.

This clone has at least ten counts. The protein given by TCRdb reflects a much larger clone and differs at residue 4 from this DNA's translation, likely from a read error; the protein shown is the DNA's translation. The gene calls are TRDV2 and TRDJ1; 9 nucleotides line up with TRDD3. TCRdb gives no J gene; it was assigned here by matching the DNA to germline. The CDR3 length is 17 residues. Germline V gives CDR1 GEAIGNYY, CDR2 EKD. CDR3 protein: CACNTIRRGYEGDKLIF. Here the CDR3 DNA reads TGTGCCTGTAACACTATACGGCGGGGATACGAAGGCGATAAACTCATCTTT.

This clone was seen more than once but under ten times. Given a far larger clone just one base away, this is likely a sequencing read error. Distinct nucleotide sequences in the sample also encode this CDR3. No J gene was called, and the V gene is TRDV1; TRDD3 reflects the table's D call only, with no check against the DNA. CDR1 and CDR2 (germline): TSWWSYY, QGS. CDR3 size: 20 residues. CDR3 loop: CALGEVIYGRDTRWTDKLIF. The CDR3 coding sequence is TGTGCTCTTGGGGAAGTTATCTACGGGAGGGATACAAGATGGACCGATAAGCTCATCTTT.

This clone came up a few times. This probably arose from a read error, given a far larger clone one base away. The sample holds other DNA sequences that translate to the same CDR3. Called V gene: TRDV1; the J gene was not called; the table's D call, TRDD3, was not checked against the DNA. CDR1 is TSWWSYY, CDR2 QGS, per germline. The CDR3 has 19 residues. The CDR3 nucleotides read TGTGCTCTTGGGTCCCCAGGGGGATACGGTCCTCCGTACACCGATAAGCTCATCTTT. It specifies CALGSPGGYGPPYTDKLIF.

As for this clone: The protein that TCRdb holds for this DNA derives from a much larger clone and differs from the translated DNA at residue 5, which likely indicates a read error; the protein shown here is translated from the DNA. The V and J genes are TRDV2 and TRDJ1; TRDD3 matches at 11 bases. The J gene was missing in TCRdb and was found by matching the end of the DNA to germline. J gave up 0 bases and V 4 bases, and 21 bases lay outside the gene matches. The V gene's germline CDR1 is GEAIGNYY and CDR2 EKD. This CDR3 has 21 residues. CDR3 DNA sequence: TGTGCCTGTGATCCCAAAACCAGTACGAGGCTGGGGGATACCTACACCGATAAACTCATCTTT. Translation: CACDPKTSTRLGDTYTDKLIF.

Notes on this clone: The mismatch at residue 11 between this DNA's translation and the TCRdb protein of a much larger clone likely reflects a read error; the protein shown is translated from the DNA. This chain links TRDV1 with TRDJ2; tentatively, D is TRDD3 (6 bases). The J gene, not given by TCRdb, was assigned here from a germline match of the nucleotide sequence. V was shortened by 0 bases and J by 5 bases, with 22 bases between the two germline ends. Germline values: CDR1 TSWWSYY, CDR2 QGS. CDR3 length: 19 residues. CDR3 DNA: TGTGCTCTTGGGGAACTAGATCGTCCTGGGGAAACAGTCACAGCACAACTCTTCTTT. Translation gives CALGELDRPGETVTAQLFF.

Concerning this clone itself: The TCRdb protein, from a much larger clone, departs from this DNA's translation at residue 5, likely by read error; the protein shown derives from the DNA. The chain links TRDV2 to TRDJ1; 7 bases are a match to TRDD3. As TCRdb names no J gene, one was assigned here on the basis of a DNA match to germline. The CDR3 has 18 amino acids. The V segment lost 2 bases and the J segment 3 bases; nucleotides outside the gene matches: 17. The germline V gene encodes CDR1 GEAIGNYY and CDR2 EKD. The CDR3: CACDIVGTWGDGADKLIF. The CDR3 nucleotides are TGTGCCTGTGACATCGTGGGTACCTGGGGGGACGGGGCCGATAAACTCATCTTT.

In this sample, this clone turned up a few times. The protein held in TCRdb is that of a much larger clone and does not match this DNA's translation at residue 5, likely because of a read error; the protein shown is translated from the DNA. The V call is TRDV1, the J call TRDJ1, with 13 positions matching TRDD3. The J gene was missing in TCRdb and was found by matching the end of the DNA to germline. This CDR3 comprises 25 residues. Per germline, CDR1 TSWWSYY and CDR2 QGS. J lost 2 bases, V lost 4 bases, and 31 bases had no gene match. The CDR3 sequence: CALGGLWSSYVGQAYWGIRTDKLIF. CDR3 nucleotides: TGTGCTCTTGGGGGACTTTGGTCTTCCTACGTAGGGCAGGCGTACTGGGGGATACGGACCGATAAACTCATCTTT.